The clone carrying this TCR beta chain was recorded a few times. Antigen specificity is unknown. The CDR3 contains 13 residues. Germline lookup yields CDR1 LNHNV and CDR2 YYDKDF (reference sequence). With 1 base clipped from V and 6 bases from J, the junction kept 3 bases outside the gene matches. These data come from a study of T cells in Graves' hyperthyroidism and ophthalmopathy. Study-level points and caveats: Using 13 V-J features, a model discriminated ophthalmopathy from stable hyperthyroidism.

RNA transcripts served as the template for amplifying TCR beta CDR3 regions. When the TCR CDR3 underwent first-round RT-PCR, the HTBI primer set was used. TCRdb reprocessed the multiplex PCR reads with MiXCR, giving one entry per CDR3 protein. The sample has 400,000 to 500,000 distinct CDR3 sequences, roughly 14% seen once. Material: blood. The sequence derives from a young woman with Graves' hyperthyroidism. The chain employs TRBV15 and TRBJ2-7; 7 bases are shared with TRBD2. CDR3 residues: CATSRGEGGEQYV. The CDR3 nucleotides read TGTGCCACCAGCAGAGGGGAGGGAGGCGAGCAGTACGTC.